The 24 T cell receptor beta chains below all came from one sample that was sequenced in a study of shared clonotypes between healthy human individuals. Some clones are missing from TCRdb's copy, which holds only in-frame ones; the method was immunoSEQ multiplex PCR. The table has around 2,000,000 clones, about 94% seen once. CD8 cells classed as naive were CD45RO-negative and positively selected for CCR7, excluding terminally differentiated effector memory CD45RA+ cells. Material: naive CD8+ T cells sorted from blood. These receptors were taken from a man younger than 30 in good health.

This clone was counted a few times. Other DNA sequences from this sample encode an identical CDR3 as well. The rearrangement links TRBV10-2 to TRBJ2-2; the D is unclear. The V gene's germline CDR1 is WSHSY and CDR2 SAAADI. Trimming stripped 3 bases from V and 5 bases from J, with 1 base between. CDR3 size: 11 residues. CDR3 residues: CASSDTGELFF. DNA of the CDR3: TGCGCCAGCAGTGATACCGGGGAGCTGTTTTTT.

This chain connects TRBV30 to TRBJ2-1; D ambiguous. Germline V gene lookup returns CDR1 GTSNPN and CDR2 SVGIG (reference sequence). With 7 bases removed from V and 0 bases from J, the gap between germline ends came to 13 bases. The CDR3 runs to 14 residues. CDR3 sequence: CASWPRSSYNEQFF. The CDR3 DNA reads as TGTGCCTCTTGGCCCCGAAGCTCCTACAATGAGCAGTTCTTC.

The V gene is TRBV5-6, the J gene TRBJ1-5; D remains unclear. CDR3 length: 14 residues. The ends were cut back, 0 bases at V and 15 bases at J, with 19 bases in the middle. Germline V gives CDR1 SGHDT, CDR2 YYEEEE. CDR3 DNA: TGTGCCAGCAGCTTGGTGGGAACAGCCCTAGATTGGCATTTT. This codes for CASSLVGTALDWHF.

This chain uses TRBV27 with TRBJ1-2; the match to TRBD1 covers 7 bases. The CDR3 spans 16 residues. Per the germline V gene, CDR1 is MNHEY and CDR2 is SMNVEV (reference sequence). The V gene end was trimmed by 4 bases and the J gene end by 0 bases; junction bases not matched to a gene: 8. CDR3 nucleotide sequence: TGTGCCAGCAGTTCCAATACAGGGGAGGCTAACTATGGCTACACCTTC. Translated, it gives CASSSNTGEANYGYTF.

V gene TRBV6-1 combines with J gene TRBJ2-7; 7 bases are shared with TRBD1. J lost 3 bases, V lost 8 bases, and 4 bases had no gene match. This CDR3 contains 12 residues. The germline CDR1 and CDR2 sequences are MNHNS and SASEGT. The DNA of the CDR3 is TGTGCCAGCCGGGGACAGCACTACGAGCAGTACTTC. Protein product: CASRGQHYEQYF.

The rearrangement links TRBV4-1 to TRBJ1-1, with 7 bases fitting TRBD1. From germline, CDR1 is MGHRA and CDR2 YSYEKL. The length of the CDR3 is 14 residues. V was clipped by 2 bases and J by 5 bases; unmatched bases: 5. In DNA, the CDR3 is TGCGCCAGCAGCCAATTGGAGGGGGCTACTGAAGCTTTCTTT. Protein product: CASSQLEGATEAFF.

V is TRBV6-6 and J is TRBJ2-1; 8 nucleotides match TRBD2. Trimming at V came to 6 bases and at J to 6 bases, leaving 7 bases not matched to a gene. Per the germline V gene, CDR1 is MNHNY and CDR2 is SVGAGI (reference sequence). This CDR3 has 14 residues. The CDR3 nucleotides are TGTGCCAGCAGGCCTTGGGGACTAGTCAATGAGCAGTTCTTC. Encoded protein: CASRPWGLVNEQFF.

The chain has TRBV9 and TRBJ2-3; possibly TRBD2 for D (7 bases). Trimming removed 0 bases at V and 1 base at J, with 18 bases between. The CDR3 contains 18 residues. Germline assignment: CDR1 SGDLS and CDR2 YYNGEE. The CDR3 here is CASSVEGGGPLGTDTQYF. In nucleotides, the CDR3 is TGTGCCAGCAGCGTAGAAGGGGGGGGCCCTCTCGGCACAGATACGCAGTATTTT.

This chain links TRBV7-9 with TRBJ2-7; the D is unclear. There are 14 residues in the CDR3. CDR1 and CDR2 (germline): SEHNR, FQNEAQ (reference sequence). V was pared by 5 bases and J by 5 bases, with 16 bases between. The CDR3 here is CASSPSLGHDEQYF. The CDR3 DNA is TGTGCCAGCAGCCCAAGTTTAGGGCACGACGAGCAGTACTTC. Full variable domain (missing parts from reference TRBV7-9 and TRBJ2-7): DTGVSQNPRHKITKRGQNVTFRCDPISEHNRLYWYRQTLGQGPEFLTYFQNEAQLEKSRLLSDRFSAERPKGSFSTLEIQRTEQGDSAMYLCASSPSLGHDEQYFGPGTRLTVT.

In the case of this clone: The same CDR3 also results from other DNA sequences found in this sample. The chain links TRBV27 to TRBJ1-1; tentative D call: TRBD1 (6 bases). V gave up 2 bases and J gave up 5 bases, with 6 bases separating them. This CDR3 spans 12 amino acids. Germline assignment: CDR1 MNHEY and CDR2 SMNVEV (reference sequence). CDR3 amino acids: CASSLQGTEAFF. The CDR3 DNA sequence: TGTGCCAGCAGTTTACAGGGGACTGAAGCTTTCTTT.

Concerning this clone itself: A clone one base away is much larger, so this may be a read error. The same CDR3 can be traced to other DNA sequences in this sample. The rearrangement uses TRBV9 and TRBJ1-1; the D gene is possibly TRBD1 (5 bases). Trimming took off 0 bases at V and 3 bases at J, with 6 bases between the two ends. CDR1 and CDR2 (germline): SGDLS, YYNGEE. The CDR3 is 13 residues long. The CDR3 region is CASSVGGDTEAFF. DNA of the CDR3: TGTGCCAGCAGCGTAGGGGGCGACACTGAAGCTTTCTTT.

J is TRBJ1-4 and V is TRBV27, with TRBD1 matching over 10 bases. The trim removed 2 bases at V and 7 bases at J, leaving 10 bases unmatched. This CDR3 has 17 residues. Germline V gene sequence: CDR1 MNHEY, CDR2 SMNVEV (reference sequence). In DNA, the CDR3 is TGTGCCAGCAGTTTAAGTGTCGGGACAGGGGTGACTGAAAAACTGTTTTTT. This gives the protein CASSLSVGTGVTEKLFF.

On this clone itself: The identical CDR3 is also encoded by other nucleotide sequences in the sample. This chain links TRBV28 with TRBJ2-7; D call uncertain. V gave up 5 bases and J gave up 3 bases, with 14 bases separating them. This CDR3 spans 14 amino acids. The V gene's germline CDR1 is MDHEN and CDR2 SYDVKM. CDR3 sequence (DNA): TGTGCCAGCAGTCTACCGGGCCATAACTACGAGCAGTACTTC. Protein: CASSLPGHNYEQYF.

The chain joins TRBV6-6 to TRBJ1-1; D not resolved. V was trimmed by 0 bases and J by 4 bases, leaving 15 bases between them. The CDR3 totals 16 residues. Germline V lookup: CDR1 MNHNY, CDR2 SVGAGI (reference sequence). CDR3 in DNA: TGTGCCAGCAGTTACTCGGGTGTTTGGGAGGGCACTGAAGCTTTCTTT. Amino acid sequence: CASSYSGVWEGTEAFF.

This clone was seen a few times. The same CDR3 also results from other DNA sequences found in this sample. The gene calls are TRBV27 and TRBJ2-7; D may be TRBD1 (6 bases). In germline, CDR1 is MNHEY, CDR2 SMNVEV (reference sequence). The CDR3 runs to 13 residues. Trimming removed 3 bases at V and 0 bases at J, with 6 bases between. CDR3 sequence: CASSLGHSYEQYF. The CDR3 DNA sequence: TGTGCCAGCAGTTTGGGACACTCCTACGAGCAGTACTTC.

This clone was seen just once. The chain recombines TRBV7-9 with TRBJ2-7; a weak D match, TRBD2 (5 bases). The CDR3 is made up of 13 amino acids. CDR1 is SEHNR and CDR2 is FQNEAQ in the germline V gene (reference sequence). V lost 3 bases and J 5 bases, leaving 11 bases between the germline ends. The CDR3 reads CASSFYPGDEQYF. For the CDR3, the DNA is TGTGCCAGCAGCTTTTACCCCGGGGACGAGCAGTACTTC.

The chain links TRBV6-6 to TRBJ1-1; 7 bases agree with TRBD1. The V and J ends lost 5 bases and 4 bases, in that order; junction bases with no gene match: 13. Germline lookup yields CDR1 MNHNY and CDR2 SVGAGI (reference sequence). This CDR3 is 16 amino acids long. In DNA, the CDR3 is TGTGCCAGCAGTCCTTTACGGACAGGCTGGAGCACTGAAGCTTTCTTT. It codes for CASSPLRTGWSTEAFF.

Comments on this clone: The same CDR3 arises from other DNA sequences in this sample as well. Written as DNA, the CDR3 is TGTGCCAGCAGTTTATCGAAAGGGCCTGAAGCTTTCTTT. Its protein product is CASSLSKGPEAFF. The J gene is TRBJ1-1, the V gene TRBV27; the D is unclear. This CDR3 has 13 residues. Germline V gene sequence: CDR1 MNHEY, CDR2 SMNVEV (reference sequence). The V gene lost 0 bases and the J gene lost 6 bases, with 8 bases spanning the gap.

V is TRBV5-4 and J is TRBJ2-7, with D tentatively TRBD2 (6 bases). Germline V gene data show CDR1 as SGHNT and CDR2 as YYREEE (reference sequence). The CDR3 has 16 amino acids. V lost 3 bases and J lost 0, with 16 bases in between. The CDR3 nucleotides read TGTGCCAGCAGCTCCCGCGGGACCGTAATCTCCTACGAGCAGTACTTC. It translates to CASSSRGTVISYEQYF.

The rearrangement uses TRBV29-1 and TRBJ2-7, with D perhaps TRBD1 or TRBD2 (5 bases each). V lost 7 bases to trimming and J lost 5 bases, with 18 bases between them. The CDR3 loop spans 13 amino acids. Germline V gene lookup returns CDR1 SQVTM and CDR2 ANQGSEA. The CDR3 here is CSAYGTLGHEQYF. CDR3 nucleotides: TGCAGCGCCTACGGGACCCTGGGCCACGAGCAGTACTTC.

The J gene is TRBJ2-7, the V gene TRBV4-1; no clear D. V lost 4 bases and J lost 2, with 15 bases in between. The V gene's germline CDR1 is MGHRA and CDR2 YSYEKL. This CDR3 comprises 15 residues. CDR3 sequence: CASSLKRDGAYEQYF. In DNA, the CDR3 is TGCGCCAGCAGCCTTAAGCGAGACGGCGCCTACGAGCAGTACTTC.

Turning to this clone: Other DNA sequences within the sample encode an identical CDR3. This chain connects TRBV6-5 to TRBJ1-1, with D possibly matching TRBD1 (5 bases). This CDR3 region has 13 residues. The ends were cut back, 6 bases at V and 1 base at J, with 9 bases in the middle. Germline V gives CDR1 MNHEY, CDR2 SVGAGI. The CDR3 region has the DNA TGTGCCAGCAGCCAAGGGGAGAACACTGAAGCTTTCTTT. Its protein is CASSQGENTEAFF.

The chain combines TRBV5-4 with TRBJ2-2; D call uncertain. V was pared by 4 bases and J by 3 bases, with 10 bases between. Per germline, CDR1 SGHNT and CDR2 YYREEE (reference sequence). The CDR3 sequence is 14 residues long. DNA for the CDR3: TGTGCCAGCAGCCCGGACGGTTACACCGGGGAGCTGTTTTTT. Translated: CASSPDGYTGELFF.

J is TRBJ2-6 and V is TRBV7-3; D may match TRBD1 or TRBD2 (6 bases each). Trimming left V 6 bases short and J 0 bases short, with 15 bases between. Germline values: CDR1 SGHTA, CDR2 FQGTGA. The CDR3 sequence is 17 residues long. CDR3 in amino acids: CASRSSGGPSGANVLTF. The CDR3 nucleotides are TGTGCCAGCAGGTCTTCTGGGGGGCCCTCTGGGGCCAACGTCCTGACTTTC.